This is a list of T cell receptor beta chains from one sample in a study of T cell responses to AZD1222 COVID-19 vaccine. Sequencing used immunoSEQ multiplex PCR; TCRdb keeps in-frame clones, though not all of them. The table shows approximately 67,000 clones, with around four fifths occurring only once. The sequencing here drew on peripheral blood, taken 28 days after the second AZD1222 dose. These receptors were collected from an adult who received the AZD1222 COVID-19 vaccine. Each CDR3 is given with its conserved first and last residue. D genes are given only for firm matches. Not every row has a clone size; where given, it reads once, few, many or a size class.

D gene,clone size,J gene,V gene,CDR3 DNA,CDR3 protein
TRBD1,NA,TRBJ1-4,TRBV6-5,TGTGCCAGCAGTTACTCGTACAGGGGAGATGAAAAACTGTTTTTT,CASSYSYRGDEKLFF
TRBD2,NA,TRBJ2-5,TRBV7-9,TGTGCCAGCGAAGGACTAGCGGCTCAGGAGACCCAGTACTTC,CASEGLAAQETQYF
NA,NA,TRBJ2-3,TRBV9,TGTGCCAGCAGCGGCCTCGCAACTAGCACAGATACGCAGTATTTT,CASSGLATSTDTQYF
NA,NA,TRBJ2-2,TRBV19,TGTGCCAGTTCGTCGGGGGACCCCACCGGGGAGCTGTTTTTT,CASSSGDPTGELFF
NA,NA,TRBJ1-2,TRBV6-5,TGTGCCAGCAGTTACTCGAATCCGGGAAGGAGTGGCTACACCTTC,CASSYSNPGRSGYTF
NA,NA,TRBJ1-5,TRBV5-1,TGCGCCAGCAGCTTGGTTCCAGATCAGCCCCAGCATTTT,CASSLVPDQPQHF
NA,NA,TRBJ2-2,TRBV21-1,TGTGCCAGCAGCCCAAAGTCCCATGGACGCACCGGGGAGCTGTTTTTT,CASSPKSHGRTGELFF
TRBD1,NA,TRBJ2-1,TRBV11-3,TGTGCCAGCAGCTCCTCGACAGGGGAAAAGTACAATGAGCAGTTCTTC,CASSSSTGEKYNEQFF
NA,NA,TRBJ2-1,TRBV10-1,TGCTCTGACCGGGACCACTACAATGAGCAGTTCTTC,CSDRDHYNEQFF
NA,NA,TRBJ2-5,TRBV2,TGTGCCAGCAGGCCGGCAGGGACCGAGACCCAGTACTTC,CASRPAGTETQYF
TRBD1,NA,TRBJ2-2,TRBV24-1,TGTGCCACCAGTGATCCCGGGACAGGGGACACCGGGGAGCTGTTTTTT,CATSDPGTGDTGELFF
TRBD1,NA,TRBJ2-5,TRBV5-8,TGTGCCAGCAGCCCGCTGGGACAGGCTTACCAAGAGACCCAGTACTTC,CASSPLGQAYQETQYF
NA,NA,TRBJ2-3,TRBV6-4,TGTGCCAGCAGTGAGGAGCTAGCCACAGATACGCAGTATTTT,CASSEELATDTQYF
NA,few,TRBJ2-7,TRBV14,TGTGCCAGCAGCTCCGGGATAATAACGAGCGAGCAGTACTTC,CASSSGIITSEQYF
NA,NA,TRBJ1-6,TRBV11-2,TGTGCCAGCAGCTTAGGATCACCCCTCCACTTT,CASSLGSPLHF
NA,NA,TRBJ2-1,TRBV7-9,TGTGCCAGCAGCTTAATTGGGGGGAAGAAGTTCTTC,CASSLIGGKKFF
TRBD1,NA,TRBJ1-3,TRBV19,TGTGCCAGTGGATTTGGGACAGTCTCTGGAAACACCATATATTTT,CASGFGTVSGNTIYF
TRBD1,NA,TRBJ1-2,TRBV5-1,TGCGCCAGCAGCTTGTTGTACAGGGGCTATGGCTACACCTTC,CASSLLYRGYGYTF
NA,few,TRBJ1-5,TRBV19,TGTGCCAGTAGTACTAAGACAGCCGGAACCTATAGCAATCAGCCCCAGCATTTT,CASSTKTAGTYSNQPQHF
NA,medium-sized,TRBJ1-2,TRBV6-1,TGTGCCAGCAGTGAGTCGGTGTGGGACGCTAACTATGGCTACACCTTC,CASSESVWDANYGYTF
NA,NA,TRBJ2-5,TRBV3-1/TRBV3-2,TGTGCCAGCAGCCAAGACATAGGGGGGACCCAGTACTTC,CASSQDIGGTQYF
NA,NA,TRBJ2-5,TRBV28,TGTGCCAGCAGTGGAGGATGGTACCAAGAGACCCAGTACTTC,CASSGGWYQETQYF
NA,NA,TRBJ1-4,TRBV28,TGTGCCAGCAGTCAAACAGGGTTTAATGAAAAACTGTTTTTT,CASSQTGFNEKLFF
NA,once,TRBJ1-4,TRBV7-9,TGTGCCAGCAGCTCCCCTAACTGGGACGGGAGTGAAAAACTGTTTTTT,CASSSPNWDGSEKLFF
NA,once,TRBJ1-6,TRBV27,TGTGCCAGCAGTCCCCAACCGGTTAGGGCTTTCTATTCACCCCTCCACTTT,CASSPQPVRAFYSPLHF
NA,once,TRBJ2-7,TRBV6-5,TGTGCCAGCAGCGAGGGGATCAGCTACGAGCAGTACTTC,CASSEGISYEQYF
NA,NA,TRBJ1-2,TRBV6-6,TGTGCCAGCAGTTATTCCACCAACTATGGCTACACCTTC,CASSYSTNYGYTF
NA,NA,TRBJ1-1,TRBV5-4,TGTGCCAGCAGCTTGGACGCTGGGACCTCTCTTCGTGGTTTCTTT,CASSLDAGTSLRGFF
NA,NA,TRBJ1-4,TRBV25-1,TGTGCCAGCAGTGGGCTAGCGTCAGGGCAAACTAATGAAAAACTGTTTTTT,CASSGLASGQTNEKLFF
NA,NA,TRBJ2-3,TRBV18,TGTGCCAGCTCACTTCGACAGCAAAGCACAGATACGCAGTATTTT,CASSLRQQSTDTQYF
NA,NA,TRBJ1-5,TRBV6-5,TGTGCCAGCAACGTCCAGGGATATAGCAATCAGCCCCAGCATTTT,CASNVQGYSNQPQHF
NA,NA,TRBJ2-7,TRBV5-8,TGTGCCAGCAGCCCGAGGACCGCTCGTTACTTC,CASSPRTARYF
NA,NA,TRBJ1-2,TRBV3-1/TRBV3-2,TGTGCCAGCAGCAAAAGGTCAGTCGACTATGGCTACACCTTC,CASSKRSVDYGYTF
TRBD1,NA,TRBJ1-5,TRBV6-5,TGTGCCAGCTCTGGGACAGGAGGAGGCAATCAGCCCCAGCATTTT,CASSGTGGGNQPQHF
TRBD1,NA,TRBJ2-7,TRBV7-6,TGTGCCAGCAGCCCCGGACAGGGCATCTTCTACGAGCAGTACTTC,CASSPGQGIFYEQYF
TRBD2,NA,TRBJ2-2,TRBV6-5,TGTGCCAGCAGTTCAGCGGGGGGGCACACCGGGGAGCTGTTTTTT,CASSSAGGHTGELFF